This T cell receptor (beta chain) was profiled in a study of shared T cell receptors in the human thymus. The data were produced by immunoSEQ multiplex PCR, yet TCRdb's version contains in-frame clones alone and is incomplete. This table has around 340,000 clones, 95% appearing once. J lost 3 bases, V lost 7 bases, and 12 bases had no gene match. CDR3 length equals 16 residues. Germline V gives CDR1 MDHEN, CDR2 SYDVKM. Sample: thymocytes. The rearrangement links TRBV28 to TRBJ1-1, with 9 positions matching TRBD1. The source of this sequence is a human donor. The DNA for the CDR3 is TGTGCCAGCAAAATAAGGGACAGGGAGGGGCACACTGAAGCTTTCTTT. The encoded protein is CASKIRDREGHTEAFF.